Reported below is one T cell receptor beta chain. The protocol was immunoSEQ multiplex PCR, while the TCRdb copy is restricted to in-frame clones and leaves out a portion. Of about 96,000 clones in the sample, roughly four fifths were seen once. This sample was included in a study of OX40 agonist ivuxolimab in advanced cancers. The V gene lost 1 base and the J gene lost 7 bases, with 10 bases spanning the gap. The CDR3 covers 13 residues. Germline lookup yields CDR1 KGHSH and CDR2 LQKENI. The TCR originated in an adult with an advanced solid tumor such as melanoma, head and neck, liver or kidney cancer. The sample was CD4+ or CD8+ T cells sorted from blood, taken in a trial of the OX40 agonist ivuxolimab. The rearrangement joins TRBV18 to TRBJ1-2; no clear D. As DNA, the CDR3 is TGTGCCAGCTCACCACTGAGAGGGAGTGGCTACACCTTC. Translated, it gives CASSPLRGSGYTF.